This T cell receptor beta chain comes out of a study of cytomegalovirus exposure and HLA in healthy donors. Study-wide results and caveats: A later analysis associated 16,000 or so TCR beta sequences with HLA alleles at a 0.05 false discovery rate.

Though probably carrying unrecorded immune exposures, donors were nominally healthy at sampling. V dropped 4 bases and J dropped 3 bases, with 12 bases sitting between them. Germline V gives CDR1 LGHNA, CDR2 YNFKEQ. There are 14 residues in the CDR3. The table lists this clone with a few counts. Its antigen remains unidentified. Amplification used 60 Vbeta primers and 13 Jbeta primers. The authors' processing: As a later analysis found, there were 82 million or so unique TCR beta chains, of which some 10 million were shared. The assay was immunoSEQ multiplex PCR, and TCRdb's table has in-frame clones only and misses some. V and J calls and clone size are those listed in that table; D and trimming were worked out from the DNA. The table lists 110,000 to 150,000 clones, around 73% of them singletons.

The receptor was derived from a human donor in good health. The sample taken for sequencing was PBMCs. This chain uses TRBV4-2 with TRBJ2-5, with D perhaps matching TRBD1 (5 bases). The CDR3 sequence is CASSRTRQKETQYF. The CDR3 DNA follows: TGTGCCAGCAGCCGAACCCGACAGAAAGAGACCCAGTACTTC.